This TCR beta chain was recovered during a study of OX40 agonist ivuxolimab in advanced cancers. CDR3 length: 14 residues. The ends lost 5 bases at V and 3 bases at J; junction bases unmatched: 6. From germline, CDR1 is SGHDT and CDR2 YYEEEE. Only in-frame clones appear in the TCRdb table, and some are missing; sequencing was by immunoSEQ multiplex PCR. The data contain roughly 89,000 clones, about 82% of them singletons. This chain joins TRBV5-6 and TRBJ2-7, with TRBD1 matching 9 bases. The sequence was obtained from an adult with an advanced solid tumor such as melanoma, head and neck, liver or kidney cancer. Here the sequenced sample was CD4+ or CD8+ T cells sorted from blood, taken in a trial of the OX40 agonist ivuxolimab. The CDR3 region has the DNA TGTGCCAGCAGTTCCGGGACAGGGCTCTACGAGCAGTACTTC. As protein: CASSSGTGLYEQYF.